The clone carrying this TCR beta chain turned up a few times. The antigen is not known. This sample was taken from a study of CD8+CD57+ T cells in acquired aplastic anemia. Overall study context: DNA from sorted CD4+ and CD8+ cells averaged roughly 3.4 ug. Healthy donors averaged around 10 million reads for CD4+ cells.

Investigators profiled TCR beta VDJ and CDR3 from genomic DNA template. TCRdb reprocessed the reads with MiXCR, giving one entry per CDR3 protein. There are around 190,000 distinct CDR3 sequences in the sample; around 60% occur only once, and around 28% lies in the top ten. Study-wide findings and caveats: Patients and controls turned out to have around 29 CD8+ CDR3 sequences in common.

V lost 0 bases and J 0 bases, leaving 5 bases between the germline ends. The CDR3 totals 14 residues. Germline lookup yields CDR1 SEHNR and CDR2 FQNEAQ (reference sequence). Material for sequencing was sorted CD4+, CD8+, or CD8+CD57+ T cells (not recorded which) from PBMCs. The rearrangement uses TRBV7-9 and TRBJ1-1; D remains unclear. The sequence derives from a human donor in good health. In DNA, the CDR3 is TGTGCCAGCAGCTTAGCAGGCCTGAACACTGAAGCTTTCTTT. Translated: CASSLAGLNTEAFF.